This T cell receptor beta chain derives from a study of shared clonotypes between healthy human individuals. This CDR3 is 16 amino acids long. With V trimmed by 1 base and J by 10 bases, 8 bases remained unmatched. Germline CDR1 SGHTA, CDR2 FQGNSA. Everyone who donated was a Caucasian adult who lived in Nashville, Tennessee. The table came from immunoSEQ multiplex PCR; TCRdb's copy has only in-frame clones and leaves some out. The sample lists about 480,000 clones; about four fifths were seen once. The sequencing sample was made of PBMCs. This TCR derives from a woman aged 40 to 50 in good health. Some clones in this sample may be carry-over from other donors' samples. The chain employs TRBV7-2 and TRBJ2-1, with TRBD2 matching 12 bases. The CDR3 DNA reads TGTGCCAGCAGCTTAGTGTTGCCTAGCGGGAGGGAGGAGCAGTTCTTC. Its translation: CASSLVLPSGREEQFF.